This T cell receptor (beta chain) was sequenced in a study of blood T cells in healthy people across ages. Trimming removed 5 bases from V and 4 bases from J, with 20 bases in between. The CDR3 runs to 16 residues. A note on this clonotype: Its antigen is unidentified.

Sample-barcoded 5' priming and a J-beta primer mix drove a second PCR of about 6 to 12 cycles. TCRdb passed the 5' RACE reads through MiXCR, listing each CDR3 protein once. The table records 630,000 or so distinct CDR3 sequences, about 30% of them present only once. Peripheral blood was drawn, about 10 milliliters per donor. General study points: Age brought a roughly linear fall in TCR beta diversity measured per million T cells.

Sequenced: blood. This clonotype was sampled from a woman aged 80 or over in good health. The chain couples TRBV12-3 or TRBV12-4 to TRBJ1-2; D possibly corresponds to TRBD1 (5 bases). The CDR3 here is CASSLGGNTGFYGYTF. The CDR3 DNA is TGTGCCAGCAGTCTGGGGGGGAATACGGGATTCTATGGCTACACCTTC.